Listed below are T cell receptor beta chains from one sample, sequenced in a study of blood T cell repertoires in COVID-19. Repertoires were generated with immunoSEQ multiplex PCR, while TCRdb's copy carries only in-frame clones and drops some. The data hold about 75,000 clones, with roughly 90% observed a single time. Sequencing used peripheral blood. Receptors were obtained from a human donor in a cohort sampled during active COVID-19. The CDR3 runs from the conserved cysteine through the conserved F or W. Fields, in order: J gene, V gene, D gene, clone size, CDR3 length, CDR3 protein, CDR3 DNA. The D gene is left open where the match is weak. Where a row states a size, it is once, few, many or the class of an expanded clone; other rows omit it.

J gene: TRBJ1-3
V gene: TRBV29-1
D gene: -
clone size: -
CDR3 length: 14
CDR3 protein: CSETQGLTGNTIYF
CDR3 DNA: TGCAGCGAGACACAGGGTCTAACTGGAAACACCATATATTTT

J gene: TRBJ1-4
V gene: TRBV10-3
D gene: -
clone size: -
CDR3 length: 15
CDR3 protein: CAISESPGLGEKLFF
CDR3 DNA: TGTGCCATCAGTGAGTCGCCAGGGCTAGGGGAAAAACTGTTTTTT

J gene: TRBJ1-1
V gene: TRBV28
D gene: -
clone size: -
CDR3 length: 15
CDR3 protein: CASSLFATGNTEAFF
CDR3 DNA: TGTGCCAGCAGTTTATTCGCGACGGGGAACACTGAAGCTTTCTTT

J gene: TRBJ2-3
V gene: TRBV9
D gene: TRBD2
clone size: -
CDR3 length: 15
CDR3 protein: CASTRLAGVGDTQYF
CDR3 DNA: TGTGCCAGCACCCGACTAGCGGGAGTCGGAGATACGCAGTATTTT

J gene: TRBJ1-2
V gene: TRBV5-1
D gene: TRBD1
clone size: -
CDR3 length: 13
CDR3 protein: CASSSQGNYGYTF
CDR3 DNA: TGCGCCAGCAGCTCACAGGGGAACTATGGCTACACCTTC

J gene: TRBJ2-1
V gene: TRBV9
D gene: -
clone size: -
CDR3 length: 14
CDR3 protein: CASSVQVSYNEQFF
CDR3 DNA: TGTGCCAGCAGCGTACAGGTATCGTACAATGAGCAGTTCTTC

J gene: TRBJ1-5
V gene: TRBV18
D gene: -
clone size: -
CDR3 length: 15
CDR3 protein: CASSPAGRGHQPQHF
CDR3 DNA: TGTGCCAGCTCACCGGCGGGGAGGGGCCATCAGCCCCAGCATTTT

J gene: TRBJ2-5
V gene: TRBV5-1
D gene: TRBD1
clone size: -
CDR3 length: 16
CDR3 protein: CASSFIPGQAQETQYF
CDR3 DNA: TGCGCCAGCAGCTTCATCCCGGGACAGGCCCAAGAGACCCAGTACTTC

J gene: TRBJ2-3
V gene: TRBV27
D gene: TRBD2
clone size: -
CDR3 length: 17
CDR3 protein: CASSHTTGGRRTDTQYF
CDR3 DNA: TGTGCCAGCAGCCATACGACGGGGGGGAGGCGCACAGATACGCAGTATTTT

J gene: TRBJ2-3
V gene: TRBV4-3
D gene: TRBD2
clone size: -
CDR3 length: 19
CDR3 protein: CASSQQGTSGRAGTDTQYF
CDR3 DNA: TGCGCCAGCAGCCAACAGGGGACTAGCGGGAGGGCCGGGACAGATACGCAGTATTTT

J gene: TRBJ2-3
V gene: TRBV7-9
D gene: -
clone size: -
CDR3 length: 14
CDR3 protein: CASSPLRSTDTQYF
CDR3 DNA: TGTGCCAGCAGTCCATTACGGTCCACAGATACGCAGTATTTT

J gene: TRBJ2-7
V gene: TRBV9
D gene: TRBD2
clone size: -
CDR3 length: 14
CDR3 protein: CASSISSGSGEQYF
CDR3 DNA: TGTGCCAGCAGCATATCTAGCGGGAGCGGCGAGCAGTACTTC

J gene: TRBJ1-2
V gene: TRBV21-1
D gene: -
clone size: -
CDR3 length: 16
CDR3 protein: CASSKSMQKGDYGYTF
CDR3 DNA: TGTGCCAGCAGCAAGAGTATGCAGAAGGGGGACTATGGCTACACCTTC

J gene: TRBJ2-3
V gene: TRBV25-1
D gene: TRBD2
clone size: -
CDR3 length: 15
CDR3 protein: CASSEYGREADTQYF
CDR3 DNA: TGTGCCAGCAGTGAATACGGGAGGGAGGCAGATACGCAGTATTTT

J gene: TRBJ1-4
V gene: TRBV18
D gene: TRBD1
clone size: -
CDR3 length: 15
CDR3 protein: CASSPRTGEKRALFF
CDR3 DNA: TGTGCCAGCTCCCCCCGGACAGGGGAAAAAAGGGCACTGTTTTTT

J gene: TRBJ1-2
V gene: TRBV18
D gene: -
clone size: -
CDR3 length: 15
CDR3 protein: CASSVNGGEDYGYTF
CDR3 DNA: TGTGCCAGCTCAGTAAATGGGGGGGAAGACTATGGCTACACCTTC

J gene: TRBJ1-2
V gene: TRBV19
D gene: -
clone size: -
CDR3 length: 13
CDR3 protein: CASSIAANYGYTF
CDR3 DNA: TGTGCCAGTAGTATAGCAGCTAACTATGGCTACACCTTC

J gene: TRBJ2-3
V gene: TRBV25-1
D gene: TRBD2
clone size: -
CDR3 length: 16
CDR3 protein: CASSELESGSPDTQYF
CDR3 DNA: TGTGCCAGCAGTGAATTGGAGAGCGGGAGCCCAGATACGCAGTATTTT

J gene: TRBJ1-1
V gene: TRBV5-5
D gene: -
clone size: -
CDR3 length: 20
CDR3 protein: CASSLTTEIKGPEGRMGAFF
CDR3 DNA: TGTGCCAGCAGCTTGACCACCGAGATTAAGGGCCCAGAAGGGAGAATGGGGGCTTTCTTT

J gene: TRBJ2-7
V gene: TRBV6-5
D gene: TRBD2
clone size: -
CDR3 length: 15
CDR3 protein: CASSSRLAGAYEQYF
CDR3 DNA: TGTGCCAGCAGTTCTCGACTAGCGGGAGCCTACGAGCAGTACTTC

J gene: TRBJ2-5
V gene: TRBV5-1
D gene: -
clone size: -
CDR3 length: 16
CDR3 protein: CASSLENRQDLGTQYF
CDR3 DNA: TGCGCCAGCAGCTTGGAGAATAGGCAGGATTTGGGGACCCAGTACTTC

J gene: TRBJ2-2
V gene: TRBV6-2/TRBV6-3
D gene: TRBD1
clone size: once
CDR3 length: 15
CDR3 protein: CASSDRQGITGELFF
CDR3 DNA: TGTGCCAGCAGTGATCGACAGGGTATCACCGGGGAGCTGTTTTTT

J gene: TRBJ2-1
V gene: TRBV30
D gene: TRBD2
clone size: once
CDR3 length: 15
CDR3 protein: CAWSVTGRPHNEQFF
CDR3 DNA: TGTGCCTGGAGTGTAACCGGGAGGCCCCACAATGAGCAGTTCTTC

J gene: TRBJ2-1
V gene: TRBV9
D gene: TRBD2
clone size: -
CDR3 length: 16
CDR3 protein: CASSLSGRAGGNEQFF
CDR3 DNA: TGTGCCAGCAGCTTAAGCGGGAGGGCCGGAGGCAATGAGCAGTTCTTC

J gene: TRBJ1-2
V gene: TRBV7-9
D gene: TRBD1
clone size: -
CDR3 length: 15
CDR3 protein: CASSHGGDRAWGYTF
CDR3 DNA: TGTGCCAGCAGTCATGGTGGGGACAGGGCTTGGGGCTACACCTTC